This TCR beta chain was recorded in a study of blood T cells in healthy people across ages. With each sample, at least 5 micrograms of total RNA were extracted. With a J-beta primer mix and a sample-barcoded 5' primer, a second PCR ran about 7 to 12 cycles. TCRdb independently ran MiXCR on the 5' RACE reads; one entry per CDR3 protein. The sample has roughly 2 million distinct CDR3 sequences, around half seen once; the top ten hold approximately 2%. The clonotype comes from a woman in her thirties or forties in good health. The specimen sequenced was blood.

The CDR3 DNA sequence: TGCGCCAGCAGCCAAGATCGCCCAGGGCGGCGAGGCTACACCTTC. Translating it yields CASSQDRPGRRGYTF. The chain links TRBV4-3 to TRBJ1-2; weak D call: TRBD1 (5 bases). The V gene's germline CDR1 is LGHNA and CDR2 YSLEER. The CDR3 loop spans 15 amino acids. V lost 0 bases and J 8 bases, leaving 16 bases between the germline ends.